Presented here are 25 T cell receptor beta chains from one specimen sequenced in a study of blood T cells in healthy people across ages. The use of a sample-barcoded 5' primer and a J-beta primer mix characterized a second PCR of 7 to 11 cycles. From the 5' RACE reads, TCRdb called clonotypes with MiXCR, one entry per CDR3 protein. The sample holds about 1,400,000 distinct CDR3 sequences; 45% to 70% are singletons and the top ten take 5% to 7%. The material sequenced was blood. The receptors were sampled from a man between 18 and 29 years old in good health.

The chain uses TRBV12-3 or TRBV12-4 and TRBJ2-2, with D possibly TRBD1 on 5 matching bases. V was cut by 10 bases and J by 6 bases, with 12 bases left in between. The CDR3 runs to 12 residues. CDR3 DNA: TGTGCCATCAAGACAGTTTCCGGGGAGCTGTTTTTT. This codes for CAIKTVSGELFF.

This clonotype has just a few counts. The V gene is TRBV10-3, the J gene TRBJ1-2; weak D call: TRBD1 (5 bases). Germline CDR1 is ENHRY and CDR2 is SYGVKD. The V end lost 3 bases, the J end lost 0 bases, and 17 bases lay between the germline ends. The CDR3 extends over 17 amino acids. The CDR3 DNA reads TGTGCCATCAGTGATAGGAAGGACAAGCTTACTAACTATGGCTACACCTTC. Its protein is CAISDRKDKLTNYGYTF.

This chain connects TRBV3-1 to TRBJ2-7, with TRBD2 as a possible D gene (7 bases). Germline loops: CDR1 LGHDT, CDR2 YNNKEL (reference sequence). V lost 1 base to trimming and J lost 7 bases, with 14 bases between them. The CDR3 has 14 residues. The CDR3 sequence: CASSQVGGASEQYF. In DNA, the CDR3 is TGTGCCAGCAGCCAAGTAGGGGGGGCTTCTGAGCAGTACTTC.

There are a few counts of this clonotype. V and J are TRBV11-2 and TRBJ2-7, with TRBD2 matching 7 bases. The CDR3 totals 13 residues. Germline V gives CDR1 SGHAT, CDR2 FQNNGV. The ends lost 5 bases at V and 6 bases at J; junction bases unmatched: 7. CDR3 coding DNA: TGTGCCAGCAGCACAACCGGGACTACCGAGCAGTACTTC. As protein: CASSTTGTTEQYF.

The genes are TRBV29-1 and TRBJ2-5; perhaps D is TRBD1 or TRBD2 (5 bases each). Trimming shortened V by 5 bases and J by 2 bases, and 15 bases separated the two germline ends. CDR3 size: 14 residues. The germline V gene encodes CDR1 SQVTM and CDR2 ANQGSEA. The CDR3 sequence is CSVPSGDAQETQYF. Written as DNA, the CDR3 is TGCAGCGTTCCCTCTGGGGACGCACAAGAGACCCAGTACTTC.

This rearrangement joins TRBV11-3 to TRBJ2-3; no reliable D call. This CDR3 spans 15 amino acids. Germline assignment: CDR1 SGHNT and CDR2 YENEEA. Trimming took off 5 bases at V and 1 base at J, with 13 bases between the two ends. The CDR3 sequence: CASSQSASRTDTQYF. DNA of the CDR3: TGTGCCAGCAGCCAGTCCGCGTCACGCACAGATACGCAGTATTTT.

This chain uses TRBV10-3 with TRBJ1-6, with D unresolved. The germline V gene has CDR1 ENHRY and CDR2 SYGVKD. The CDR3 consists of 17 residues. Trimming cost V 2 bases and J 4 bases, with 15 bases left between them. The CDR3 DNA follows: TGTGCCATCAGTGAGGACCGAAACCCAGTTTATAATTCACCCCTCCACTTT. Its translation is CAISEDRNPVYNSPLHF.

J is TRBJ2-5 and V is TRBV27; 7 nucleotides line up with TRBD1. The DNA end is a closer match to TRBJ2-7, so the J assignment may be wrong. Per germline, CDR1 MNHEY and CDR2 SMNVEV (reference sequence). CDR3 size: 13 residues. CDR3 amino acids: CASSLGRGREQYF. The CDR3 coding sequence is TGTGCCAGCAGTTTAGGTAGGGGGCGCGAGCAGTACTTC.

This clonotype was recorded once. The CDR3 nucleotides read TGTGCCAGCAGAGACCCCGGACTAGCAGATACGCAGTATTTT. Its translation: CASRDPGLADTQYF. The V and J genes are TRBV6-1 and TRBJ2-3, with 7 bases fitting TRBD2. J lost 4 bases, V lost 6 bases, and 7 bases had no gene match. CDR1 MNHNS and CDR2 SASEGT come from the germline V gene. This CDR3 has 14 residues.

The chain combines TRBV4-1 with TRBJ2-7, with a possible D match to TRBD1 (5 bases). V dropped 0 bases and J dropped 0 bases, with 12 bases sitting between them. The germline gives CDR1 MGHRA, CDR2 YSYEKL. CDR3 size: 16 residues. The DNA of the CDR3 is TGCGCCAGCAGCCAAGAGGGATACAGGAGCTCCTACGAGCAGTACTTC. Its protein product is CASSQEGYRSSYEQYF.

In DNA form, the CDR3 reads TGCAGTGCTCAAACGACTAGCGGGAGTTCCTACGAGCAGTACTTC. Residues: CSAQTTSGSSYEQYF. The rearrangement uses TRBV20-1 and TRBJ2-7, with 12 positions matching TRBD2. From germline, CDR1 is DFQATT and CDR2 SNEGSKA (reference sequence). J was trimmed by 1 base and V by 5 bases; bases with no gene match: 6. The CDR3 sequence is 15 residues long.

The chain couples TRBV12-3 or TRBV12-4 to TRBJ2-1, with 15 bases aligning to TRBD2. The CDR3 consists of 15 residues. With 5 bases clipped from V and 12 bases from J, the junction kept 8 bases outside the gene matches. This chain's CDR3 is CASSDRTSGREGQFF. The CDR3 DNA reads TGTGCCAGCAGTGACCGGACTAGCGGGAGGGAGGGGCAGTTCTTC.

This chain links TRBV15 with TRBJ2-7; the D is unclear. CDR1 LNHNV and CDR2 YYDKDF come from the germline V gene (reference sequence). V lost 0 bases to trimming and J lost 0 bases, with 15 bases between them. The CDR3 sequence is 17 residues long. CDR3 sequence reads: CATSREVFTASSYEQYF. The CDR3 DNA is TGTGCCACCAGCAGAGAAGTTTTTACGGCGAGCTCCTACGAGCAGTACTTC.

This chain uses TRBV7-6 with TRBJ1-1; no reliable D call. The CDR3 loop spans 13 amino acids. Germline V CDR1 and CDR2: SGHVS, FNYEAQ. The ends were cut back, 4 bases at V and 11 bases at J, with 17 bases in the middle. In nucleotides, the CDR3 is TGTGCCAGCAGCTCAGACCCCCGCCCGCCCGCTTTCTTT. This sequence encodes CASSSDPRPPAFF. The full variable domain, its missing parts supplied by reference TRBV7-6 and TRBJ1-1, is GAGVSQSPRYKVTKRGQDVALRCDPISGHVSLYWYRQALGQGPEFLTYFNYEAQQDKSGLPNDRFSAERPEGSISTLTIQRTEQRDSAMYRCASSSDPRPPAFFGQGTRLTVV.

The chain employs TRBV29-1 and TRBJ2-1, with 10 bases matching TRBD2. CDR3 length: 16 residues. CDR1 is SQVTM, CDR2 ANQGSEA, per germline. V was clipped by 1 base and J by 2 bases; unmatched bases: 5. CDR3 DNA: TGCAGCGTTGAAGTTGGGCTAGCGGGAGCCTACAATGAGCAGTTCTTC. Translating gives CSVEVGLAGAYNEQFF.

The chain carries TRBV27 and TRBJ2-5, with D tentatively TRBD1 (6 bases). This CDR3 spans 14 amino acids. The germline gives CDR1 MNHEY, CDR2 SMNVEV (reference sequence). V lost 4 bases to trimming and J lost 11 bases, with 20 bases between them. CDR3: CASSSAPGVYEQYF. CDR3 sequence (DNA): TGTGCCAGCAGTTCCGCCCCAGGGGTCTATGAGCAGTACTTC.

The CDR3 region is CASSVRTTNTGELFF. CDR3 DNA sequence: TGTGCCAGCAGCGTAAGGACAACGAACACCGGGGAGCTGTTTTTT. V gene TRBV9 combines with J gene TRBJ2-2; D possibly corresponds to TRBD1 (5 bases). The CDR3 is made up of 15 amino acids. Germline V gives CDR1 SGDLS, CDR2 YYNGEE. Between the trimmed V and J ends, which lost 1 base and 0 bases, there was a span of 7 bases.

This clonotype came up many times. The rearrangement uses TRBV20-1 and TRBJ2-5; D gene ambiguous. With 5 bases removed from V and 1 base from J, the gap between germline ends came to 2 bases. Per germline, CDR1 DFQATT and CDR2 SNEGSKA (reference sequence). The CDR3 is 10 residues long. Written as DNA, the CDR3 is TGCAGTGCTCTCCAAGAGACCCAGTACTTC. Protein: CSALQETQYF.

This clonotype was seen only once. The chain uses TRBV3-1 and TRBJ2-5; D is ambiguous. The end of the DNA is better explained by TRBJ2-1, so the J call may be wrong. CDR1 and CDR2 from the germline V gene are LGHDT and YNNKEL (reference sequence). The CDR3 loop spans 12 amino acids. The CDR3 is CASSFDGVTQFF. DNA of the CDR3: TGTGCCAGCAGTTTCGATGGGGTGACCCAGTTCTTC.

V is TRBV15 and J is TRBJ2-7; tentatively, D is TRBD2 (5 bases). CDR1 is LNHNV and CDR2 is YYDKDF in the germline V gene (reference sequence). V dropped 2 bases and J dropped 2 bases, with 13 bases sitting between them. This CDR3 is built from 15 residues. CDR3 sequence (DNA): TGTGCCACCAGCAGATACGGACTGTCCCCCTACGAGCAGTACTTC. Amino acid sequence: CATSRYGLSPYEQYF.

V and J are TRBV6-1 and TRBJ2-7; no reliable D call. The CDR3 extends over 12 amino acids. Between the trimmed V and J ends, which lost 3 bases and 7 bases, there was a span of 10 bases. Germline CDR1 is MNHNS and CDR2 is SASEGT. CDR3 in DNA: TGTGCCAGCAGTGATCTTGACAATGAGCAGTACTTC. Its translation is CASSDLDNEQYF.

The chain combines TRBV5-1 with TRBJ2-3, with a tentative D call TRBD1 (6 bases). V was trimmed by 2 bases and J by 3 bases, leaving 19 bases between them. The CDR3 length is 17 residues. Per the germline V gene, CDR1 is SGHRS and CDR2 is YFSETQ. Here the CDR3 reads CASSFSYSAGETDTQYF. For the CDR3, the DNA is TGCGCCAGCAGCTTCTCATATTCAGCAGGGGAGACAGATACGCAGTATTTT.

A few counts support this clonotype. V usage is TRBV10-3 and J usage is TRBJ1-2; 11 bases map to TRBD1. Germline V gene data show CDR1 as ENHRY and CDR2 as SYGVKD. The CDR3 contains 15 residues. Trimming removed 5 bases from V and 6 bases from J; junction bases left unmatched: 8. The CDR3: CAISIRDRGLDGYTF. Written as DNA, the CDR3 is TGTGCCATCAGTATCCGGGACAGGGGGTTGGATGGCTACACCTTC.

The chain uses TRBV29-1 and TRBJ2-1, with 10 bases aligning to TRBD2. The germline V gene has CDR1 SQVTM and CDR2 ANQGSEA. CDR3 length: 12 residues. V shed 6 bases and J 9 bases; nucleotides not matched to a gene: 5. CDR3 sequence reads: CSVGLARGEQFF. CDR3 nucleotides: TGCAGCGTGGGACTAGCGAGGGGTGAGCAGTTCTTC.

For the CDR3, the DNA is TGTGCCAGCAGGGTGACAGGGGTCAACTACGAGCAGTACTTC. Its protein product is CASRVTGVNYEQYF. The chain links TRBV27 to TRBJ2-5; 8 bases map to TRBD1. The DNA end lines up better with TRBJ2-7; the J call may be wrong. The CDR3 is 14 residues long. From germline, CDR1 is MNHEY and CDR2 SMNVEV (reference sequence).